A selection of T cell receptor beta chains follows, all from one sample in a study of T cell changes during pregnancy in multiple sclerosis. The repertoire was sequenced with immunoSEQ multiplex PCR; TCRdb's copy has only in-frame clones and lacks some. In the table there are 55,000 to 65,000 clones, just under 90% of which are singletons. Sample: peripheral blood, taken in the first trimester of pregnancy. The receptors derive from a female donor in good health, enrolled as a control in a pregnancy study. Each CDR3 is given with its conserved first and last residue. A D gene is named only where the DNA matches it firmly. Expanded clones get a size class; other rows say once, few or many, or leave the size out.

>TRBJ2-7|NA|TRBV27|NA
CASSFRQGSYEQYF
TGTGCCAGCAGTTTTAGGCAGGGAAGTTACGAGCAGTACTTC
>TRBJ2-7|NA|TRBV7-2|NA
CASSPTLGAGEQYF
TGTGCCAGCAGCCCTACCCTTGGGGCCGGCGAGCAGTACTTC
>TRBJ1-1|NA|TRBV11-2|NA
CASSLGARTEAFF
TGTGCCAGCAGCTTAGGGGCCCGTACTGAAGCTTTCTTT
>TRBJ2-7|NA|TRBV5-1|TRBD1
CASSEDRAPYEQYF
TGCGCCAGCAGCGAGGACAGGGCCCCATACGAGCAGTACTTC
>TRBJ2-2|NA|TRBV28|TRBD2
CASSLLAGGRVGELFF
TGTGCCAGCAGTTTATTAGCGGGGGGGCGCGTCGGGGAGCTGTTTTTT
>TRBJ1-2|NA|TRBV4-2|TRBD1
CASSQAKTGTGNYGYTF
TGTGCCAGCAGCCAAGCCAAGACCGGGACAGGCAACTATGGCTACACCTTC
>TRBJ2-5|NA|TRBV27|NA
CASSYRGLPQETQYF
TGTGCCAGCAGCTACAGGGGACTTCCTCAAGAGACCCAGTACTTC
>TRBJ2-2|once|TRBV7-6|TRBD2
CAIYPSRLAGNTGELFF
TGTGCCATCTACCCTTCACGCCTAGCGGGTAACACCGGGGAGCTGTTTTTT
>TRBJ2-2|NA|TRBV7-3|NA
CASSFSSSGELFF
TGTGCCAGCAGCTTTAGTAGTTCCGGGGAGCTGTTTTTT
>TRBJ2-5|NA|TRBV10-3|TRBD1
CAISESKTGFGETQYF
TGTGCCATCAGTGAGTCGAAGACAGGGTTCGGAGAGACCCAGTACTTC
>TRBJ1-1|NA|TRBV2|NA
CASSRDSKEAFF
TGTGCCAGCTCTCGCGACAGTAAGGAAGCTTTCTTT
>TRBJ2-4|once|TRBV4-1|NA
CASSHPLAGSSKNIQYF
TGCGCCAGCAGCCACCCCCTGGCAGGATCCTCCAAAAACATTCAGTACTTC
>TRBJ2-2|few|TRBV7-3|NA
CASSLLGNTGELFF
TGTGCCAGCAGCTTACTAGGAAACACCGGGGAGCTGTTTTTT
>TRBJ1-2|NA|TRBV5-4|NA
CASSLEGMFTF
TGTGCCAGCAGCTTGGAGGGGATGTTCACCTTC
>TRBJ1-2|NA|TRBV30|NA
CAWSVQPINGYTF
TGTGCCTGGAGTGTACAACCAATAAACGGCTACACCTTC
>TRBJ2-1|NA|TRBV4-3|TRBD2
CASSQDSAGGLNEQFF
TGCGCCAGCAGCCAAGATTCCGCGGGGGGGCTCAATGAGCAGTTCTTC
>TRBJ1-1|few|TRBV7-9|NA
CASSLVSPTTMNTEAFF
TGTGCCAGCAGCTTAGTCAGTCCCACTACCATGAACACTGAAGCTTTCTTT
>TRBJ1-6|NA|TRBV6-6|NA
CASSLDRTNSPLHF
TGTGCCAGCAGCCTGGACAGAACTAATTCACCCCTCCACTTT
>TRBJ2-7|NA|TRBV10-3|TRBD1
CAISGQGSNEQYF
TGTGCCATCAGTGGACAGGGTTCCAACGAGCAGTACTTC
>TRBJ1-1|NA|TRBV5-4|TRBD1
CASSSDRADEAFF
TGTGCCAGCAGCTCGGACAGGGCGGATGAAGCTTTCTTT
>TRBJ1-2|NA|TRBV6-4|TRBD1
CASSSTGGADYGYTF
TGTGCCAGCAGTTCCACAGGGGGCGCGGACTATGGCTACACCTTC
>TRBJ1-1|NA|TRBV25-1|NA
CASSDPAGGDTEAFF
TGTGCCAGCAGTGATCCGGCCGGGGGGGACACTGAAGCTTTCTTT
>TRBJ2-3|NA|TRBV7-2|NA
CASTENRGTDTQYF
TGTGCCAGCACCGAGAACAGGGGCACAGATACGCAGTATTTT
>TRBJ2-1|NA|TRBV6-1|TRBD1
CASDQTGGAYNEQFF
TGTGCCAGCGATCAGACAGGGGGTGCGTACAATGAGCAGTTCTTC
>TRBJ2-3|NA|TRBV5-5|NA
CASSLEGADTQYF
TGTGCCAGCAGCTTGGAAGGGGCAGATACGCAGTATTTT
>TRBJ2-7|NA|TRBV7-2|TRBD2
CASSATSGPTYEQYF
TGTGCCAGCAGCGCAACTAGCGGCCCTACATACGAGCAGTACTTC
>TRBJ1-4|medium-sized|TRBV5-1|TRBD1
CASSFAGGWNEKLFF
TGCGCCAGCAGCTTTGCAGGGGGCTGGAATGAAAAACTGTTTTTT
>TRBJ1-2|NA|TRBV19|NA
CASAPGGALATGGYTF
TGTGCCAGTGCCCCGGGGGGGGCGCTTGCAACGGGTGGCTACACCTTC
>TRBJ1-1|NA|TRBV19|TRBD1
CASGDRGTEAFF
TGTGCCAGTGGGGACAGGGGTACTGAAGCTTTCTTT
>TRBJ2-1|NA|TRBV30|TRBD1
CAWKDRDNEQFF
TGTGCCTGGAAGGACAGGGACAATGAGCAGTTCTTC
>TRBJ1-2|NA|TRBV14|NA
CASSQDRYRSLNYGYTF
TGTGCCAGCAGCCAAGACCGCTACAGGTCGCTTAACTATGGCTACACCTTC
>TRBJ1-3|once|TRBV7-9|NA
CASSVPDRGNTIYF
TGTGCCAGCAGCGTCCCCGACAGAGGAAACACCATATATTTT
>TRBJ1-6|NA|TRBV7-9|TRBD1
CASSRDSNSPLHF
TGTGCCAGCAGCCGGGACAGTAATTCACCCCTCCACTTT
>TRBJ2-5|once|TRBV9|TRBD1
CASSRGQGTQETQYF
TGTGCCAGCAGCAGAGGACAGGGCACCCAGGAGACCCAGTACTTC
>TRBJ1-6|NA|TRBV19|NA
CASSIGDTSPLHF
TGTGCCAGTAGTATAGGGGACACCTCACCCCTCCACTTT
>TRBJ1-2|NA|TRBV7-2|NA
CASSRGPLYGYTF
TGTGCCAGCAGCCGTGGGCCTTTATATGGCTACACCTTC
>TRBJ1-1|few|TRBV6-4|NA
CAPLGGPEVLCTEAFF
TGTGCCCCATTGGGGGGGCCGGAGGTCCTGTGCACTGAAGCTTTCTTT
>TRBJ1-1|NA|TRBV2|TRBD1
CASSQDRETEAFF
TGTGCCAGCAGTCAGGACAGGGAGACTGAAGCTTTCTTT
>TRBJ1-2|few|TRBV30|TRBD1
CAWIRDRSTNYGYTF
TGTGCCTGGATCCGGGACAGGTCGACTAACTATGGCTACACCTTC
>TRBJ2-7|NA|TRBV19|NA
CASSPQQETYEQYF
TGTGCCAGTAGTCCACAACAGGAAACCTACGAGCAGTACTTC
>TRBJ2-7|NA|TRBV19|TRBD1
CASSFRDRAYEQYF
TGTGCCAGTAGTTTCAGGGACAGAGCCTACGAGCAGTACTTC
>TRBJ1-1|NA|TRBV9|NA
CASSNRENTEAFF
TGTGCCAGCAGCAACAGGGAGAACACTGAAGCTTTCTTT
>TRBJ1-1|NA|TRBV7-2|TRBD1
CASSLTGGELGTEAFF
TGTGCCAGCAGCCTAACAGGGGGCGAGTTGGGCACTGAAGCTTTCTTT
>TRBJ2-3|NA|TRBV2|TRBD1
CASSGQGVTDTQYF
TGTGCCAGCAGCGGACAGGGGGTCACAGATACGCAGTATTTT
>TRBJ2-1|NA|TRBV9|TRBD1
CASSGGQGGNEQFF
TGTGCCAGCAGCGGGGGACAGGGGGGCAATGAGCAGTTCTTC